The entry below gives a single T cell receptor (beta chain) sequence along with its context. The target antigen is unknown. This record comes from a study of Ad26.COV2.S vaccination and SARS-CoV-2 variants. Whole-study results and caveats: Total T cell responses were possibly underestimated by TCR breadth and depth analyses.

The CDR3 sequence is 14 residues long. Per germline, CDR1 SQVTM and CDR2 ANQGSEA. Some clones are missing from TCRdb's copy, which holds only in-frame ones; the method was immunoSEQ multiplex PCR. Of about 370,000 clones in the sample, over 75% were seen once. The treatment here: around 19 received Ad26.COV2.S at low or high dose, single or two shots; about 5 received placebo; per-sample allocation not given. Samples came from day 63 after the first vaccine or placebo injection. Based in Boston, the donor was an adult of 18-55 years. Vaccine was an Ad26 vector expressing Wuhan-strain SARS-CoV-2 spike.

The chain carries TRBV29-1 and TRBJ2-1; D is undetermined. The sequence came from a person aged 18 to 65 who received the Ad26.COV2.S COVID-19 vaccine or a placebo. Sequencing was performed on peripheral blood, taken in a trial of Ad26.COV2.S vaccine versus placebo. For the CDR3, the DNA is TGCAGTGGGTTGGAACACGGCTCCTACAATGAGCAGTTCTTC. Translated, it gives CSGLEHGSYNEQFF.